The clone carrying this T cell receptor beta chain was counted once. Its antigen is unidentified. The data belong to a study of T cell repertoires in cytomegalovirus infection. There are 16 residues in the CDR3. CDR1 is DFQATT and CDR2 is SNEGSKA in the germline V gene (reference sequence). V lost 1 base to trimming and J lost 7 bases; unmatched junction nucleotides: 11. Using its own MiXCR run on the reads, TCRdb lists one record per CDR3 protein. The sample has about 330,000 distinct CDR3 sequences, more than 8% seen once; the top ten hold over 3.5%. Study outcomes and limitations: The study identified carriers of CMV plus the relevant HLA from cumulative public TCR beta family frequency.

The genes are TRBV20-1 and TRBJ2-2; 8 positions match TRBD2. The specimen was PBMCs. The source is a human donor in good health (CMV status not recorded). Some clones in this sample may be carry-over from other donors' samples. The CDR3: CSARARAGAGGGELFF. The CDR3, as DNA: TGCAGTGCTAGAGCCAGAGCGGGGGCCGGGGGCGGGGAGCTGTTTTTT.